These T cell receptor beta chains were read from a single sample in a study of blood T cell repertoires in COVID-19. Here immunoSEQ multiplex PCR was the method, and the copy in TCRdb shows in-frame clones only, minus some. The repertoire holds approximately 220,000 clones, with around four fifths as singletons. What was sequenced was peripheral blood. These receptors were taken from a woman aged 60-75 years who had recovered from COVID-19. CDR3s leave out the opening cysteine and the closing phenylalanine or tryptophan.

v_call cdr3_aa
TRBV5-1 ASSLGGQGYTDTQY
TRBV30 AWTTQSYEQY
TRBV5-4 ASSAGRSQETQY
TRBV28 ASSLRLAGGYEQY
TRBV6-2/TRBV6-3 ASSPRGRGYT
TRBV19 ASTRTGDTQPQH
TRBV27 ASSPGQSYEQY
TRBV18 ASSPSGGNQPQH
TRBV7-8 ASSFGGNEKLF
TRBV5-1 ASSLGQGMHNEQF
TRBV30 AWSPTGQGDNSPLH
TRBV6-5 ASSYSGANYGYT
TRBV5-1 ASRDSPGNTIY